This TCR beta chain was sequenced in a study of T cells in narcolepsy. The CDR3 covers 14 residues. V dropped 1 base and J dropped 9 bases, with 10 bases sitting between them. Germline loops: CDR1 MNHNS, CDR2 SASEGT. Clones were sequenced by immunoSEQ multiplex PCR, and TCRdb holds only the in-frame ones, with some missing. This sample has around 18,000 clones, with approximately 84% found just once. The receptor was isolated from a human donor in good health. The J gene is TRBJ1-6, the V gene TRBV6-1; maybe TRBD1 (6 bases). Sequencing was done on a sample of memory (CD45RA-) CD4+ T cells from blood. Written as DNA, the CDR3 is TGTGCCAGCAGTGAAGGGACAGAGGGTTCACCCCTCCACTTT. Translation gives CASSEGTEGSPLHF.